The rows below give T cell receptor beta chains drawn from one sample of a study of T cells in Graves' hyperthyroidism and ophthalmopathy. TCRdb called the multiplex PCR reads again in MiXCR, with one record for every CDR3 protein. Here the sample spans approximately 700,000 distinct CDR3 sequences, 45% being singletons. The sample was peripheral blood or thyroid tissue (not recorded which). All receptors come from an adult man with Graves' disease, either hyperthyroidism or ophthalmopathy (not recorded which). The CDR3 runs from the conserved cysteine through the conserved F or W. The order of the fields is D gene, J gene, V gene, clone size, CDR3 protein, CDR3 DNA. A D gene is named only where the DNA matches it firmly. Rows may omit the clone size; those that give it use once, few, many or a size class.

d_call: NA; j_call: TRBJ1-2; v_call: TRBV12-3/TRBV12-4; clone_size: few; cdr3_aa: CAIYRGGFNYGYTF; cdr3_nt: TGTGCCATCTACCGGGGAGGTTTTAACTATGGCTACACCTTC
d_call: NA; j_call: TRBJ1-1; v_call: TRBV7-6; clone_size: few; cdr3_aa: CASSFGGLAEAFF; cdr3_nt: TGTGCCAGCAGCTTCGGGGGGCTCGCTGAAGCTTTCTTT
d_call: TRBD1; j_call: TRBJ2-7; v_call: TRBV5-1; clone_size: NA; cdr3_aa: CASSLARGQGSYEQYF; cdr3_nt: TGCGCCAGCAGCTTGGCAAGGGGACAGGGTTCCTACGAGCAGTACTTC
d_call: NA; j_call: TRBJ2-5; v_call: TRBV20-1; clone_size: few; cdr3_aa: CSATIAVQETQYF; cdr3_nt: TGCAGTGCTACTATAGCGGTTCAAGAGACCCAGTACTTC
d_call: TRBD1; j_call: TRBJ2-7; v_call: TRBV7-8; clone_size: once; cdr3_aa: CASSLAVAHSGTGSYEQYF; cdr3_nt: TGTGCCAGCAGCTTGGCCGTAGCCCATTCCGGGACAGGTTCCTACGAGCAGTACTTC
d_call: NA; j_call: TRBJ1-4; v_call: TRBV25-1; clone_size: many; cdr3_aa: CASRGYGQTDEKLFF; cdr3_nt: TGTGCCAGCCGTGGGTATGGCCAAACGGATGAAAAACTGTTTTTT
d_call: TRBD1; j_call: TRBJ1-4; v_call: TRBV29-1; clone_size: NA; cdr3_aa: CSVRDSGEKLFF; cdr3_nt: TGCAGCGTCAGGGACAGCGGCGAAAAACTGTTTTTT
d_call: NA; j_call: TRBJ2-5; v_call: TRBV2; clone_size: once; cdr3_aa: CASSSVQTQETQYF; cdr3_nt: TGTGCCAGCAGCTCGGTCCAGACTCAAGAGACCCAGTACTTC
d_call: NA; j_call: TRBJ1-5; v_call: TRBV7-9; clone_size: many; cdr3_aa: CASSLEGFGQPQHF; cdr3_nt: TGTGCCAGCAGCTTGGAGGGCTTCGGTCAGCCCCAGCATTTT
d_call: NA; j_call: TRBJ1-1; v_call: TRBV2; clone_size: many; cdr3_aa: CASRRGGGFTEAFF; cdr3_nt: TGTGCCAGCAGACGGGGGGGCGGTTTCACTGAAGCTTTCTTT
d_call: NA; j_call: TRBJ1-5; v_call: TRBV6-5; clone_size: NA; cdr3_aa: CASSFYRDSNQPQHF; cdr3_nt: TGTGCCAGCAGTTTTTACAGGGATAGCAATCAGCCCCAGCATTTT
d_call: NA; j_call: TRBJ1-3; v_call: TRBV29-1; clone_size: many; cdr3_aa: CSAIFGTGNTIYF; cdr3_nt: TGCAGCGCCATTTTCGGGACAGGAAACACCATATATTTT
d_call: TRBD1; j_call: TRBJ2-7; v_call: TRBV20-1; clone_size: few; cdr3_aa: CSASVTGGTGYEQYF; cdr3_nt: TGCAGTGCTAGTGTAACAGGGGGAACGGGATACGAGCAGTACTTC
d_call: NA; j_call: TRBJ1-4; v_call: TRBV9; clone_size: NA; cdr3_aa: CAGAGGRANEKLFF; cdr3_nt: TGTGCCGGAGCCGGGGGAAGGGCGAATGAAAAACTGTTTTTT
d_call: NA; j_call: TRBJ1-1; v_call: TRBV21-1; clone_size: NA; cdr3_aa: CASSTRRGAGEAFF; cdr3_nt: TGTGCCAGCAGCACCCGGCGGGGGGCGGGTGAAGCTTTCTTT
d_call: TRBD1; j_call: TRBJ1-5; v_call: TRBV2; clone_size: many; cdr3_aa: CASSRDRVDVGQPQHF; cdr3_nt: TGTGCCAGCAGTCGGGACAGGGTTGATGTCGGCCAGCCCCAGCATTTT
d_call: TRBD1; j_call: TRBJ1-1; v_call: TRBV25-1; clone_size: NA; cdr3_aa: CASSPGQVYWATEAFF; cdr3_nt: TGTGCCAGCAGTCCGGGACAGGTTTATTGGGCCACTGAAGCTTTCTTT
d_call: NA; j_call: TRBJ2-5; v_call: TRBV7-9; clone_size: few; cdr3_aa: CASSLVSGVEETQYF; cdr3_nt: TGTGCCAGCAGCTTAGTGTCGGGAGTTGAGGAGACCCAGTACTTC
d_call: TRBD2; j_call: TRBJ2-5; v_call: TRBV20-1; clone_size: NA; cdr3_aa: CSATIAGVPETQYF; cdr3_nt: TGCAGCGCAACGATAGCGGGAGTACCAGAGACCCAGTACTTC
d_call: TRBD1; j_call: TRBJ1-5; v_call: TRBV20-1; clone_size: NA; cdr3_aa: CSAKGQLGGQPQHF; cdr3_nt: TGCAGTGCAAAGGGACAGCTGGGGGGTCAGCCCCAGCATTTT
d_call: TRBD1; j_call: TRBJ2-5; v_call: TRBV25-1; clone_size: many; cdr3_aa: CASQPRGQGGETQYF; cdr3_nt: TGTGCCAGCCAGCCACGTGGACAGGGCGGAGAGACCCAGTACTTC
d_call: NA; j_call: TRBJ1-1; v_call: TRBV29-1; clone_size: NA; cdr3_aa: CSVRGGGNTEAFF; cdr3_nt: TGCAGCGTCCGAGGGGGAGGGAACACTGAAGCTTTCTTT
d_call: NA; j_call: TRBJ1-6; v_call: TRBV7-2; clone_size: NA; cdr3_aa: CASSLDPQGSPLHF; cdr3_nt: TGCGCCAGCAGCTTGGATCCTCAGGGTTCACCCCTCCACTTT
d_call: TRBD2; j_call: TRBJ2-5; v_call: TRBV7-2; clone_size: many; cdr3_aa: CASSPPASGTTTQYF; cdr3_nt: TGTGCCAGCAGCCCTCCGGCTAGCGGGACTACGACCCAGTACTTC
d_call: TRBD1; j_call: TRBJ1-5; v_call: TRBV2; clone_size: NA; cdr3_aa: CASSALTGDSNQPQHF; cdr3_nt: TGTGCCAGCAGCGCCCTGACAGGGGATAGCAATCAGCCCCAGCATTTT
d_call: NA; j_call: TRBJ1-4; v_call: TRBV2; clone_size: NA; cdr3_aa: CASVVGRGRPLFF; cdr3_nt: TGTGCCAGCGTAGTGGGCAGGGGCAGACCTCTGTTTTTT
d_call: TRBD1; j_call: TRBJ2-7; v_call: TRBV7-9; clone_size: NA; cdr3_aa: CASSYASDRGDYEQYF; cdr3_nt: TGTGCCAGCAGCTACGCCTCGGACAGGGGGGACTACGAGCAGTACTTC
d_call: NA; j_call: TRBJ1-1; v_call: TRBV25-1; clone_size: NA; cdr3_aa: CASLARVFTEAFF; cdr3_nt: TGTGCTAGCTTGGCCAGGGTCTTCACTGAAGCTTTCTTT
d_call: TRBD1; j_call: TRBJ1-4; v_call: TRBV7-9; clone_size: NA; cdr3_aa: CASSPWTGWGEKLFF; cdr3_nt: TGTGCCAGCAGCCCATGGACAGGGTGGGGTGAAAAACTGTTTTTT
d_call: NA; j_call: TRBJ1-1; v_call: TRBV11-2; clone_size: NA; cdr3_aa: CASSRNRVRMNTEAFF; cdr3_nt: TGTGCCAGCAGCCGAAACAGGGTACGCATGAACACTGAAGCTTTCTTT
d_call: NA; j_call: TRBJ1-4; v_call: TRBV7-2; clone_size: NA; cdr3_aa: CASSPRERSGEKLFF; cdr3_nt: TGTGCCAGCAGCCCGAGGGAGAGGAGCGGCGAAAAACTGTTTTTT
d_call: TRBD1; j_call: TRBJ1-2; v_call: TRBV2; clone_size: NA; cdr3_aa: CASRPGQGAPGYTF; cdr3_nt: TGTGCCAGCAGACCGGGACAGGGGGCGCCTGGCTACACCTTC
d_call: NA; j_call: TRBJ1-1; v_call: TRBV5-1; clone_size: NA; cdr3_aa: CASSLDTAVSEAFF; cdr3_nt: TGCGCCAGCAGCTTGGACACGGCGGTATCTGAAGCTTTCTTT
d_call: NA; j_call: TRBJ2-7; v_call: TRBV20-1; clone_size: few; cdr3_aa: CSARDGSASTYEQYF; cdr3_nt: TGCAGTGCTAGAGACGGATCGGCCAGTACCTACGAGCAGTACTTC
d_call: TRBD1; j_call: TRBJ1-6; v_call: TRBV2; clone_size: NA; cdr3_aa: CASSIGQGANSPLHF; cdr3_nt: TGTGCCAGCAGTATCGGACAGGGGGCCAACTCACCCCTCCACTTT
d_call: NA; j_call: TRBJ1-2; v_call: TRBV20-1; clone_size: NA; cdr3_aa: CSAIAKSYDYTF; cdr3_nt: TGCAGTGCTATCGCAAAAAGCTATGACTACACCTTC
d_call: TRBD1; j_call: TRBJ1-2; v_call: TRBV12-3/TRBV12-4; clone_size: NA; cdr3_aa: CASTTGGRDYGYTF; cdr3_nt: TGTGCCAGCACCACAGGGGGCAGGGACTATGGCTACACCTTC
d_call: TRBD1; j_call: TRBJ1-6; v_call: TRBV7-8; clone_size: few; cdr3_aa: CASSDQGQGDSPLHF; cdr3_nt: TGTGCCAGCAGCGATCAGGGACAGGGGGATTCACCCCTCCACTTT
d_call: NA; j_call: TRBJ2-6; v_call: TRBV5-4; clone_size: NA; cdr3_aa: CASSYRTDSGANVLTF; cdr3_nt: TGTGCCAGCAGCTACCGGACAGACTCTGGGGCCAACGTCCTGACTTTC
d_call: NA; j_call: TRBJ2-7; v_call: TRBV2; clone_size: many; cdr3_aa: CASSEVAGRPYEQYF; cdr3_nt: TGTGCCAGCAGTGAAGTCGCGGGAAGACCCTACGAGCAGTACTTC
d_call: NA; j_call: TRBJ1-4; v_call: TRBV11-2; clone_size: NA; cdr3_aa: CASSLWRAGATNEKLFF; cdr3_nt: TGTGCCAGCAGTTTATGGAGGGCCGGTGCAACTAATGAAAAACTGTTTTTT